The subject of this entry is one T cell receptor (beta chain). What it recognizes is unknown. The PCR employed 60 Vbeta primers together with 13 Jbeta primers. Only in-frame clones appear in the TCRdb table, and some are missing; sequencing was by immunoSEQ multiplex PCR. The sample shows roughly 89,000 clones, over 60% of them seen only once. The data were taken from a study of cytomegalovirus exposure and HLA in healthy donors. Study findings and constraints: Based on reports, TCR beta sequences accurately predicted HLA-A and HLA-B alleles for most subjects. An Asian-associated ancestry cluster reportedly showed fewer N-insertions than the approximately 650-donor mean in a later analysis. Among immune exposure information, only CMV serostatus was available. Later on, a genetic analysis was performed. It linked a missense variant in DCLRE1C with V- and J-gene trimming of TCR beta.

The CDR3 consists of 14 residues. CDR1 is WSHSY and CDR2 is SAAADI in the germline V gene. Trimming removed 2 bases from V and 5 bases from J, with 9 bases in between. The chain combines TRBV10-2 with TRBJ2-2; D is possibly TRBD1 (5 bases). This sequence originates from a woman aged 45 to 65 in good health and CMV-seropositive. Sequences were obtained from PBMCs. The chain's CDR3 is CASSEAGWTGELFF. CDR3 coding DNA: TGCGCCAGCAGTGAGGCAGGGTGGACCGGGGAGCTGTTTTTT.